The 14 T cell receptor beta chains below all came from one sample that was sequenced in a study of spatial heterogeneity in lung cancer (dated by TCRdb to about 2019). The time point label of this sample denotes: sample taken at primary tumor resection. The library was built by means of 5' RACE. The sample was run on a NextSeq 500. The public reads were reanalyzed by TCRdb: fastp trimming at Q25, MiXCR alignment, in-frame beta chains only. Every entry covers one CDR3 protein and lists the most common genes and DNA from its rows. This sample holds 20,000 or so distinct CDR3 sequences; around 3.2% were observed only once. The biggest ten clones account for 29% of the sample. The material was PBMCs, obtained at surgery. These receptors came from a female donor with early-stage non-small cell lung cancer.

Many counts were recorded for this clonotype. The chain uses TRBV30 and TRBJ2-3; a possible D gene is TRBD1 (6 bases). Trimming stripped 2 bases from V and 5 bases from J, with 20 bases between. Germline V gene data show CDR1 as GTSNPN and CDR2 as SVGIG (reference sequence). This CDR3 is 16 amino acids long. CDR3 nucleotide sequence: TGTGCCTGGAGTCCTGCGACAGGTTCACAGGGAGATACGCAGTATTTT. Protein product: CAWSPATGSQGDTQYF. The variable domain in full, with the rest retrieved from reference TRBV30 and TRBJ2-3, is SQTIHQWPATLVQPVGSPLSLECTVEGTSNPNLYWYRQAAGRGLQLLFYSVGIGQISSEVPQNLSASRPQDRQFILSSKKLLLSDSGFYLCAWSPATGSQGDTQYFGPGTRLTVL.

This clonotype has ten or more counts. Here the CDR3 DNA reads TGTGCCAGCAGCCAAGGAGCTAGTTGGACCGGGGAGCTGTTTTTT. Its protein product is CASSQGASWTGELFF. The chain joins TRBV7-2 to TRBJ2-2; D is undetermined. Trimming cost V 5 bases and J 5 bases, with 15 bases left between them. Germline V gene data show CDR1 as SGHTA and CDR2 as FQGNSA. CDR3 size: 15 residues.

The table lists this clonotype with many counts. V and J are TRBV12-3 or TRBV12-4 and TRBJ2-7; D call uncertain. V lost 6 bases and J 9 bases, leaving 21 bases between the germline ends. The CDR3 loop spans 14 amino acids. The CDR3 DNA sequence: TGTGCCAGCAGCCAAACCCCGTCCCGGTCCGGGCAGTACTTC. It encodes CASSQTPSRSGQYF.

This clonotype was recorded at least ten times. V usage is TRBV4-2 and J usage is TRBJ2-2; 14 bases map to TRBD2. Trimming removed 3 bases from V and 8 bases from J; junction bases left unmatched: 8. Germline lookup yields CDR1 LGHNA and CDR2 YNFKEQ. The CDR3 has 17 amino acids. The CDR3 bases are TGTGCCAGCAGCCAGGGGACTAGCGGGAGTTGGTTGGGGGAGCTGTTTTTT. It specifies CASSQGTSGSWLGELFF.

Ten or more counts support this clonotype. V is TRBV5-1 and J is TRBJ2-1; tentatively, D is TRBD1 or TRBD2 (5 bases each). This CDR3 has 13 residues. Germline V lookup: CDR1 SGHRS, CDR2 YFSETQ. V was clipped by 2 bases and J by 5 bases, with 8 bases between them. CDR3 protein: CASSLLGDNEQFF. The CDR3 DNA reads as TGCGCCAGCAGCTTATTGGGGGACAATGAGCAGTTCTTC.

This clonotype has a count of ten or more. CDR3 nucleotide sequence: TGTGCCAGTAGTAGTCGGGGGACAGGGGCTGAAGCTTTCTTT. Amino acids: CASSSRGTGAEAFF. This chain joins TRBV19 and TRBJ1-1, with 10 bases matching TRBD1. V gave up 4 bases and J gave up 6 bases; unmatched junction bases: 5. Germline CDR1 and CDR2: LNHDA and SQIVND (reference sequence). The CDR3 runs 14 residues.

In its sample, this clonotype was seen a few times. The chain couples TRBV19 to TRBJ2-7; D is undetermined. V shed 5 bases and J shed 5 bases, with 13 bases lying between them. Germline assignment: CDR1 LNHDA and CDR2 SQIVND (reference sequence). This CDR3 has 13 amino acids. The CDR3 protein is CASSPNLLDEQYF. The CDR3 region has the DNA TGTGCCAGTAGTCCTAACCTCTTGGACGAGCAGTACTTC.

This clonotype was picked up a small number of times. The chain combines TRBV14 with TRBJ2-7; 9 nucleotides agree with TRBD2. Germline assignment: CDR1 SGHDN and CDR2 FVKESK. With V trimmed by 2 bases and J by 2 bases, 4 bases remained unmatched. CDR3 length: 15 residues. The CDR3 DNA sequence: TGTGCCAGCAGCCAATTTAGCGGGAGTACCTACGAGCAGTACTTC. It specifies CASSQFSGSTYEQYF.

This clonotype turned up a few times. The rearrangement links TRBV6-1 to TRBJ2-7; 9 nucleotides agree with TRBD1. CDR1 and CDR2 (germline): MNHNS, SASEGT. Trimming removed 3 bases from V and 4 bases from J; junction bases left unmatched: 7. CDR3 length: 15 residues. The CDR3 here is CASSDRDRVPYEQYF. CDR3 nucleotides: TGTGCCAGCAGTGACAGGGACAGGGTTCCATACGAGCAGTACTTC.

There are many counts of this clonotype. Here the CDR3 reads CASSLQGRRNTIYF. The CDR3 nucleotides read TGTGCCAGCAGTTTACAGGGCAGACGAAACACCATATATTTT. The J gene is TRBJ1-3, the V gene TRBV28; D possibly corresponds to TRBD1 (5 bases). This CDR3 is 14 amino acids long. Trimming took 2 bases from V and 5 from J, leaving 10 bases between them. Germline V gives CDR1 MDHEN, CDR2 SYDVKM.

This clonotype was detected ten times or more. The CDR3 coding sequence is TGCGCCAGCAGTGAGTCGAGTCGGGACTACACCTTC. Residues: CASSESSRDYTF. The chain is built from TRBV10-2 and TRBJ1-2; unclear D gene. This CDR3 comprises 12 residues. Germline V gene sequence: CDR1 WSHSY, CDR2 SAAADI. V was cut by 0 bases and J by 10 bases, with 9 bases left in between.

This clonotype was counted ten times or more. The chain joins TRBV6-1 to TRBJ2-7; a possible D gene is TRBD2 (6 bases). Trimming stripped 0 bases from V and 3 bases from J, with 9 bases between. Germline lookup yields CDR1 MNHNS and CDR2 SASEGT. The CDR3 is 14 residues long. This chain's CDR3 is CASSEARGGYEQYF. The CDR3 nucleotides read TGTGCCAGCAGTGAAGCGCGGGGAGGCTACGAGCAGTACTTC.

By share, this clonotype ranks as medium-sized (0.01 to 0.1%). The rearrangement joins TRBV24-1 to TRBJ2-1; 8 positions agree with TRBD1. The CDR3 covers 17 residues. CDR1 KGHDR and CDR2 SFDVKD come from the germline V gene. Unmatched junction bases numbered 11, after V lost 5 bases and J lost 3 bases. The CDR3 nucleotides are TGTGCCACCAGTGGTTCCATAGGGACAGGAAACTACAATGAGCAGTTCTTC. This translates into CATSGSIGTGNYNEQFF.

This clonotype has at least ten counts. The chain has TRBV5-4 and TRBJ1-2; 8 bases are a match to TRBD1. From germline, CDR1 is SGHNT and CDR2 YYREEE (reference sequence). CDR3 size: 15 residues. V shed 3 bases and J 5 bases; nucleotides not matched to a gene: 9. The CDR3 here is CASSSGTGGTYGYTF. For the CDR3, the DNA is TGTGCCAGCAGCTCAGGAACAGGGGGAACATATGGCTACACCTTC. The full variable domain, completed using reference TRBV5-4 and TRBJ1-2, is ETGVTQSPTHLIKTRGQQVTLRCSSQSGHNTVSWYQQALGQGPQFIFQYYREEENGRGNFPPRFSGLQFPNYSSELNVNALELDDSALYLCASSSGTGGTYGYTFGSGTRLTVV.